This T cell receptor beta chain was captured by sequencing in a study of shared clonotypes between healthy human individuals. Study outcomes and limitations: Measured sharing among donors was expected to vary with sequencing depth.

Turning to this clone: The antigen remains undetermined.

Germline loops: CDR1 SSHAT, CDR2 FNYEAQ (reference sequence). The ends were cut back, 1 base at V and 8 bases at J, with 9 bases in the middle. CDR3 length: 13 residues. This table comes from immunoSEQ multiplex PCR, and its TCRdb copy is limited to in-frame clones, with some not included. The table lists about 680,000 clones, roughly nine tenths of them singletons, with 24% in the top ten. The naive CD8 fraction comprised CD45RO-negative cells positively selected for CCR7 and excluded terminally differentiated effector memory CD45RA+ cells. This chain joins TRBV7-7 and TRBJ2-1, with D possibly matching TRBD2 (5 bases). The sequence was collected from a man under 40 in good health. Material: naive CD8+ T cells sorted from blood. This CDR3 is CASSLGGYDEQFF. The CDR3 DNA sequence: TGTGCCAGCAGCTTAGGAGGGTATGATGAGCAGTTCTTC.